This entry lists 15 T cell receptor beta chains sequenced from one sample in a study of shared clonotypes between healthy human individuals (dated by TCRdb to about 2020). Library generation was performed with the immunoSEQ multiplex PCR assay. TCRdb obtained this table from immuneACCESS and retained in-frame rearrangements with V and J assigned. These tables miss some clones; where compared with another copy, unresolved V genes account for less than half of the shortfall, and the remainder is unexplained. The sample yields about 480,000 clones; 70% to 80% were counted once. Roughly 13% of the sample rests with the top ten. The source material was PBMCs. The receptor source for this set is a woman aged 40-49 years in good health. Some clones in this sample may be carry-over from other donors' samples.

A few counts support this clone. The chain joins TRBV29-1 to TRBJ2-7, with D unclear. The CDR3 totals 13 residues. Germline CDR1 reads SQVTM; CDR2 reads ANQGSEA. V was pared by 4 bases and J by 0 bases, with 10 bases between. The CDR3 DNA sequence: TGCAGCGTTGGGGTTGAAAACTCCTACGAGCAGTACTTC. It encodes CSVGVENSYEQYF.

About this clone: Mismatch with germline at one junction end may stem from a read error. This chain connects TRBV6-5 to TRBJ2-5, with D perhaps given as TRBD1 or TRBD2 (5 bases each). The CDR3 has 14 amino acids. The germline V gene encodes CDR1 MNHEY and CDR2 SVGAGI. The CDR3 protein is CASSYRGGIIPQHF. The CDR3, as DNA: TGTGCCAGCAGTTACCGTGGGGGAATTATTCCGCAACACTTC.

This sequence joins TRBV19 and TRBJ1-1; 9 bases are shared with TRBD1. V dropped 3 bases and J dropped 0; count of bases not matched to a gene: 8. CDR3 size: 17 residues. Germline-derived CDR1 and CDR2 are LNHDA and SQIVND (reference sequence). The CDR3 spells CASSMVRDRAMNTEAFF. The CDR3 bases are TGTGCCAGTAGTATGGTCCGGGACAGGGCTATGAACACTGAAGCTTTCTTT.

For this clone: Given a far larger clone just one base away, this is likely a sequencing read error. The CDR3 DNA reads as TGTGCCAGCAGCTTGGGGGCAGGGGTTGAGGACACTGAAGCTTTCTTT. This sequence encodes CASSLGAGVEDTEAFF. The chain joins TRBV5-5 to TRBJ1-1, with D possibly being TRBD1 (6 bases). Between the trimmed V and J ends, which lost 0 bases and 3 bases, there was a span of 15 bases. CDR1 is SGHKS, CDR2 YYEKEE, per germline (reference sequence). There are 16 residues in the CDR3.

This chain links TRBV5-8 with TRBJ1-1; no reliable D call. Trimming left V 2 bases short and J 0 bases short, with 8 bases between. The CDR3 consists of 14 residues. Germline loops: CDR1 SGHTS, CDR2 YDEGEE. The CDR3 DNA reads TGTGCCAGCAGCTTCGGGCTCATGAACACTGAAGCTTTCTTT. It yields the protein CASSFGLMNTEAFF.

The CDR3 reads CASSYSRTGKKLFF. In DNA form, the CDR3 reads TGTGCCAGTAGCTACAGTCGGACAGGGAAAAAACTGTTTTTT. V usage is TRBV19 and J usage is TRBJ1-4, with TRBD1 matching over 8 bases. Germline-derived CDR1 and CDR2 are LNHDA and SQIVND (reference sequence). V was pared by 6 bases and J by 9 bases, with 9 bases of the junction left unmatched. The CDR3 consists of 14 residues.

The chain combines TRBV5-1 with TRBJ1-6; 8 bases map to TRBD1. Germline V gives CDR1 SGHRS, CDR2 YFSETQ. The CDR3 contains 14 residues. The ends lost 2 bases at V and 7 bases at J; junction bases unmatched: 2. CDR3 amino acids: CASSLGQGNSPLHF. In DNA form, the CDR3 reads TGCGCCAGCAGCTTAGGACAGGGAAATTCACCCCTCCACTTT.

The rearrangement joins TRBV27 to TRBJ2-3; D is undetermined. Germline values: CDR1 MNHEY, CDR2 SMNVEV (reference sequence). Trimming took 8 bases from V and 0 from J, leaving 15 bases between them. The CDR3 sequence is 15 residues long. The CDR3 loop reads CASGDGLPSTDTQYF. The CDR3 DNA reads TGTGCCAGCGGCGATGGTCTACCTAGCACAGATACGCAGTATTTT.

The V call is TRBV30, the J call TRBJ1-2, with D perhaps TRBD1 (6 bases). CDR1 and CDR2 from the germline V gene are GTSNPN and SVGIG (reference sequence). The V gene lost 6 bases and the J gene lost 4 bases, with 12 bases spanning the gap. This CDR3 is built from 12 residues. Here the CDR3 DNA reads TGTGCCTGTAATACAGGGTCCTATGGCTACACCTTC. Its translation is CACNTGSYGYTF.

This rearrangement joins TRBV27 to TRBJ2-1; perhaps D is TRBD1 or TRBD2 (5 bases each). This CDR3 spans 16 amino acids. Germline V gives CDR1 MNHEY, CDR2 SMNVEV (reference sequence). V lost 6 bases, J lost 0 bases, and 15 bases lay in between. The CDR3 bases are TGTGCCAGCAGCCCCGGGACCGTTAGCTCCTACAATGAGCAGTTCTTC. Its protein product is CASSPGTVSSYNEQFF.

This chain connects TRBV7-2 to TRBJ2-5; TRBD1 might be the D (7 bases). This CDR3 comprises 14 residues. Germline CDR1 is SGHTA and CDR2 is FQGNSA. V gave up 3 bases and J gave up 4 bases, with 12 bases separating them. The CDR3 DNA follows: TGTGCCAGCAGCTTTGGAGGGGGCCCAGAGACCCAGTACTTC. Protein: CASSFGGGPETQYF.

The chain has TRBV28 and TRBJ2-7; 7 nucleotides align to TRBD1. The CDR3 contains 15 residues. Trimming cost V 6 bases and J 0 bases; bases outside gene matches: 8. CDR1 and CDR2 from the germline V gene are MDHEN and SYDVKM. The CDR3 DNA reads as TGTGCCAGCAGCGATACAGGGGCCTTCTCCTACGAGCAGTACTTC. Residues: CASSDTGAFSYEQYF.

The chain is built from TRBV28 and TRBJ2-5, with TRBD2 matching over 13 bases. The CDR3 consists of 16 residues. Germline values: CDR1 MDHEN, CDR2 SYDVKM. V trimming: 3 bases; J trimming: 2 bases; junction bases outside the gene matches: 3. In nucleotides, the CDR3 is TGTGCCAGCAGTTTGGGACTAGCGGGACCACAAGAGACCCAGTACTTC. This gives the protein CASSLGLAGPQETQYF.

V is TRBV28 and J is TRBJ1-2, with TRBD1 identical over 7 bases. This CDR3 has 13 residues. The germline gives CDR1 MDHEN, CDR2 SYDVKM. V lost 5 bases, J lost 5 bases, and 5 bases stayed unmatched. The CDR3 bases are TGTGCCAGCAGTCCAGGGGGTGGTTATGGCTACACCTTC. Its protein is CASSPGGGYGYTF.

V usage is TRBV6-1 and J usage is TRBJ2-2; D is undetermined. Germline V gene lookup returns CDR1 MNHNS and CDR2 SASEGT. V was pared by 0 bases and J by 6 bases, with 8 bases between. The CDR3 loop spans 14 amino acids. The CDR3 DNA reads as TGTGCCAGCAGTGAAGCACTTCTTTCCGGGGAGCTGTTTTTT. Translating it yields CASSEALLSGELFF.